Listed below are T cell receptor beta chains from one sample, sequenced in a study of vaccination and CD4 T cells after COVID-19. TCRdb ran MiXCR on the PCR reads and lists one entry per CDR3 protein. The sample lists 15,000 to 20,000 distinct CDR3 sequences; roughly 50% were seen once. These receptors' antigens are unknown. Material for sequencing was CD4+ T cells from blood, cultured in vitro. The origin of the receptors is a human donor who had recovered from COVID-19. Both conserved end residues are part of each CDR3. A D gene is named only where the DNA matches it firmly. Clone size is stated in some rows and not others, as once, few, many or a class when expanded.

- | TRBJ1-1 | TRBV6-1 | - | CASNQQRWTEAFF | TGTGCCAGCAACCAACAGAGGTGGACTGAAGCTTTCTTT
- | TRBJ2-7 | TRBV20-1 | - | CSAMFARGTHEQYF | TGCAGTGCTATGTTTGCCAGGGGTACCCACGAGCAGTACTTC
- | TRBJ1-5 | TRBV7-6 | - | CASSPGGGQPQHF | TGTGCCAGCAGCCCCGGTGGAGGTCAGCCCCAGCATTTT
- | TRBJ1-1 | TRBV20-1 | - | CSARGRGVNTEAFF | TGCAGTGCTAGGGGCAGGGGAGTGAACACTGAAGCTTTCTTT
TRBD1 | TRBJ2-5 | TRBV7-9 | few | CASRPRLRDRGRWETQYF | TGTGCCAGCAGACCCCGCCTCCGGGACAGGGGGAGGTGGGAGACCCAGTACTTC
- | TRBJ2-2 | TRBV15 | - | CATSPRAGELFF | TGTGCCACCAGCCCCCGGGCGGGGGAGCTGTTTTTT
TRBD1 | TRBJ2-5 | TRBV20-1 | - | CSASPYRGETQYF | TGCAGTGCTTCACCATACAGGGGAGAGACCCAGTACTTC
- | TRBJ2-7 | TRBV7-2 | - | CASSDDAIPYEQYF | TGTGCCAGCAGCGACGACGCAATTCCCTACGAGCAGTACTTC
- | TRBJ2-7 | TRBV20-1 | - | CSARDGGRVGYEQYF | TGCAGTGCTAGAGATGGGGGCAGGGTTGGCTACGAGCAGTACTTC
- | TRBJ1-5 | TRBV20-1 | few | CSAWATNQPQHF | TGCAGTGCGTGGGCTACCAATCAGCCCCAGCATTTT
TRBD1 | TRBJ2-5 | TRBV6-2/TRBV6-3 | - | CASSKPGQGSQETQYF | TGTGCCAGCAGTAAACCGGGACAGGGTTCCCAAGAGACCCAGTACTTC
- | TRBJ1-1 | TRBV29-1 | - | CSVTRGRVNTEAFF | TGCAGCGTTACTCGGGGCAGGGTGAACACTGAAGCTTTCTTT
- | TRBJ2-7 | TRBV20-1 | few | CSARVSSYEQYF | TGCAGTGCTAGAGTTTCGTCCTACGAGCAGTACTTC
- | TRBJ1-2 | TRBV6-5 | - | CASSYNGQNYGHTF | TGTGCCAGCAGTTATAACGGACAAAACTATGGCCACACCTTC
- | TRBJ2-3 | TRBV7-2 | - | CASSPPPSAQYF | TGTGCCAGCAGTCCCCCCCCAAGTGCGCAGTATTTT
TRBD2 | TRBJ2-7 | TRBV19 | - | CASSTLLASSYEQYF | TGTGCCAGTAGTACCTTACTAGCGAGCTCCTACGAGCAGTACTTC
TRBD1 | TRBJ1-5 | TRBV30 | few | CAWSTGTGANQPQHF | TGTGCCTGGAGTACCGGGACAGGTGCCAATCAGCCCCAGCATTTT
- | TRBJ1-2 | TRBV6-5 | few | CASSYSSRSNYGYTF | TGTGCCAGCAGTTACTCGAGTCGGTCTAACTATGGCTACACCTTC
- | TRBJ1-1 | TRBV6-1 | few | CASASGGLNTEAFF | TGTGCCAGCGCCTCAGGAGGATTGAACACTGAAGCTTTCTTT
- | TRBJ1-6 | TRBV4-2 | - | CASSPAGDPSPLHF | TGTGCCAGCAGCCCTGCGGGGGACCCTTCACCCCTCCACTTT
- | TRBJ2-5 | TRBV20-1 | - | CSARDPRGGETQYF | TGCAGTGCTAGAGATCCCAGGGGGGGGGAGACCCAGTACTTC
TRBD1 | TRBJ1-1 | TRBV20-1 | few | CSARGTGGGYTEAFF | TGCAGTGCTAGGGGGACAGGGGGCGGTTACACTGAAGCTTTCTTT
- | TRBJ2-7 | TRBV15 | - | CATSRGGTKTYEQYF | TGTGCCACCAGCAGGGGTGGGACAAAAACCTACGAGCAGTACTTC
- | TRBJ2-7 | TRBV21-1 | - | CASSKEEWGRGSTNHEQYF | -
- | TRBJ2-3 | TRBV7-2 | - | CASSQRPSPADTQYF | TGTGCCAGCAGCCAACGGCCGTCCCCTGCAGATACGCAGTATTTT
TRBD1 | TRBJ2-5 | TRBV19 | few | CASSSQGQGETQYF | TGTGCCAGTAGTAGTCAGGGACAGGGAGAGACCCAGTACTTC
TRBD1 | TRBJ1-2 | TRBV20-1 | - | CSALLTGVAGGAYGYTF | TGCAGTGCCCTACTGACAGGGGTCGCCGGGGGTGCCTATGGCTACACCTTC
- | TRBJ1-5 | TRBV7-2 | few | CASSSRANQPQHF | TGTGCCAGCAGCTCCAGGGCGAATCAGCCCCAGCATTTT
- | TRBJ2-3 | TRBV25-1 | - | CASGGTLSSTDTQYF | TGTGCCAGCGGGGGGACACTTTCTAGCACAGATACGCAGTATTTT
TRBD2 | TRBJ2-2 | TRBV30 | - | CALTWTSPGELFF | TGTGCCTTGACATGGACTAGCCCCGGGGAGCTGTTTTTT
- | TRBJ2-7 | TRBV27 | few | CASSVSRESSYEQYF | TGTGCCAGCAGTGTCTCTCGGGAGAGCTCCTACGAGCAGTACTTC
- | TRBJ1-6 | TRBV28 | - | CASSLSGSPLHF | TGTGCCAGCAGTTTATCGGGTTCACCCCTCCACTTT
- | TRBJ2-3 | TRBV12-3/TRBV12-4 | - | CASSLDFRDSDTQYF | TGTGCCAGCAGTTTAGATTTCCGGGACTCAGATACGCAGTATTTT
TRBD1 | TRBJ2-1 | TRBV11-2 | - | CASRGTGREQFF | TGTGCCAGCCGAGGGACAGGTCGGGAGCAGTTCTTC
- | TRBJ2-7 | TRBV7-2 | - | CASSLYSRFTYEQYF | TGTGCCAGCAGCCTTTATTCAAGGTTTACCTACGAGCAGTACTTC
- | TRBJ2-7 | TRBV7-8 | - | CASSRQSGANAGEQYF | TGTGCCAGCAGCCGTCAATCAGGGGCCAACGCGGGCGAGCAGTACTTC
- | TRBJ1-1 | TRBV19 | - | CASLHRNTEAFF | TGTGCCAGTCTACACAGGAACACTGAAGCTTTCTTT
- | TRBJ1-5 | TRBV24-1 | few | CATSDFQNSNQPQHF | TGTGCCACCAGTGATTTTCAGAATAGCAATCAGCCCCAGCATTTT
- | TRBJ2-3 | TRBV15 | - | CATSRAGAADTQYF | TGTGCCACCAGCAGAGCAGGGGCGGCAGATACGCAGTATTTT
- | TRBJ1-5 | TRBV7-2 | - | CASSLAGFNQPQHF | TGTGCCAGCAGCTTAGCAGGATTCAATCAGCCCCAGCATTTT
- | TRBJ2-3 | TRBV11-2 | - | CASSLEGADTQYF | TGTGCCAGCAGCTTAGAGGGCGCAGATACGCAGTATTTT
- | TRBJ2-5 | TRBV5-1 | - | CASSPEGLEGETQYF | TGCGCCAGCAGCCCGGAAGGGCTCGAAGGAGAGACCCAGTACTTC
TRBD1 | TRBJ1-1 | TRBV7-2 | few | CASGLDRGREAFF | TGTGCCAGCGGCCTCGACAGGGGGCGGGAAGCTTTCTTT
- | TRBJ1-1 | TRBV9 | - | CASSPRQGRNTEAFF | TGTGCCAGCAGCCCTCGGCAGGGAAGGAACACTGAAGCTTTCTTT
TRBD1 | TRBJ1-1 | TRBV11-3 | - | CASSSQGQGRKAFF | TGTGCCAGCAGCTCCCAGGGACAGGGGCGTAAAGCTTTCTTT
TRBD1 | TRBJ2-7 | TRBV10-3 | - | CAISPGQGNYEQYF | TGTGCCATCAGCCCAGGACAGGGTAACTACGAGCAGTACTTC
- | TRBJ1-2 | TRBV4-3 | - | CASSQESGANYGYTF | TGCGCCAGCAGCCAAGAGAGTGGAGCTAACTATGGCTACACCTTC
- | TRBJ1-1 | TRBV11-3 | few | CASSYSTEAFF | TGTGCCAGCAGCTACAGCACTGAAGCTTTCTTT
TRBD2 | TRBJ2-1 | TRBV24-1 | few | CATGREGLHEQFF | TGTGCCACAGGGCGGGAGGGCCTTCATGAGCAGTTCTTC
- | TRBJ2-7 | TRBV11-2 | - | CASSLVGGLYEQYF | TGTGCCAGCAGCTTAGTTGGAGGATTGTACGAGCAGTACTTC
TRBD1 | TRBJ1-6 | TRBV20-1 | - | CSALRTGNNSPLHF | TGCAGTGCTCTTAGGACAGGGAATAATTCACCCCTCCACTTT